The following is a T cell receptor beta chain sequence with its context. Its antigen is unknown. Libraries were prepared by immunoSEQ multiplex PCR; TCRdb keeps only in-frame clonotypes and omits some of them. Of 55,000 to 75,000 clones in the sample, about 92% were seen once. The entry originates in a study of T cell clones after liver transplantation. About the study: Liver transplant recipients had immunosuppression withdrawal attempted within 2 years. HCV positivity affected three of eight recipients; the rest lacked autoimmune or viral indications.

Trimming took 3 bases from V and 3 from J; bases not matched to a gene: 6. The CDR3 loop spans 15 amino acids. Germline CDR1 is LNHDA and CDR2 is SQIVND (reference sequence). Findings and caveats of the study: A larger donor-reactive than third-party decline suggested partial antigen-specific deletion.

The sequence was collected from a human patient who received a liver transplant. Among the T cells, some may be from the graft donor. The specimen comprised CD4+ T cells from blood, sampled about 26 months after liver transplant. This chain links TRBV19 with TRBJ2-7; 9 bases line up with TRBD2. CDR3 sequence: CASSITLSGSYEQYF. The CDR3 nucleotides read TGTGCCAGTAGTATTACGCTTAGCGGGAGCTACGAGCAGTACTTC.